The subject of this entry is one T cell receptor (beta chain). Its antigen is undetermined. Germline V gives CDR1 DFQATT, CDR2 SNEGSKA (reference sequence). V trimming: 6 bases; J trimming: 4 bases; junction bases outside the gene matches: 13. The CDR3 runs 15 residues. A single record per CDR3 protein comes from TCRdb applying MiXCR to the 5' RACE reads. The data show 310,000 or so distinct CDR3 sequences, with 3.6% seen just once and 23% held by the top ten. This sample is drawn from a study of T cells after yellow fever vaccination. Study-level points and caveats: Overlap between CD4 and CD8 compartments was detected for a small share of clonotypes.

This sequence originates from a man aged 18 to 35 who received the YFV17D yellow fever vaccine. V is TRBV20-1 and J is TRBJ2-7, with TRBD2 identical over 9 bases. The sample here was PBMCs, taken on the day of the yellow fever booster vaccination. The CDR3 region is CSAAKRSGGFYEQYF. The CDR3, as DNA: TGCAGTGCCGCCAAACGGAGCGGGGGGTTTTACGAGCAGTACTTC.